This TCR beta chain was captured in a study of blood T cells in healthy people across ages. On the study more broadly: The template switching approach captured approximately one barcoded beta molecule for every two T cells.

Next came a second PCR, run for about 7 to 11 cycles, which used a sample-barcoded 5' primer along with a J-beta primer mix. TCRdb re-called the 5' RACE reads through MiXCR, storing one row per CDR3 protein. The table lists more than 550,000 distinct CDR3 sequences, approximately 21% of them singletons. Study-wide results and limits: PBMCs that were unsorted prevented a conclusive naive versus antigen-experienced comparison. The donors' CMV status was not determined, possibly confounding changes in expanded clonotypes.

In its sample, this clonotype was seen a few times. Its target is not known. At least 5 micrograms of total RNA were extracted per sample. V dropped 3 bases and J dropped 4; count of bases not matched to a gene: 5. The germline V gene has CDR1 KGHSH and CDR2 LQKENI. This CDR3 has 15 residues. The sample taken for sequencing was blood. The TCR originated in a man in his 70s in good health. The rearrangement uses TRBV18 and TRBJ2-2; 7 bases line up with TRBD1. In DNA, the CDR3 is TGTGCCAGCTCACCCCGGCAGGGGGTCACCGGGGAGCTGTTTTTT. Its protein product is CASSPRQGVTGELFF.